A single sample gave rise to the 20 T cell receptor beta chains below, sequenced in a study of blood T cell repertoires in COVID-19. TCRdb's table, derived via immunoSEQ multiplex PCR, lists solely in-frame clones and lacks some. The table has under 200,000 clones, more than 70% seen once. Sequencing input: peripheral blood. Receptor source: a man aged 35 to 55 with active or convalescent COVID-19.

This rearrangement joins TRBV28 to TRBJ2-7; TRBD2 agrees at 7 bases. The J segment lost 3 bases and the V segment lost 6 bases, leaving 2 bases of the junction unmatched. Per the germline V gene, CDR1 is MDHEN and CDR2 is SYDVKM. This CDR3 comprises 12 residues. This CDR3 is CASSGTIYEQYF. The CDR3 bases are TGTGCCAGCAGCGGGACTATCTACGAGCAGTACTTC.

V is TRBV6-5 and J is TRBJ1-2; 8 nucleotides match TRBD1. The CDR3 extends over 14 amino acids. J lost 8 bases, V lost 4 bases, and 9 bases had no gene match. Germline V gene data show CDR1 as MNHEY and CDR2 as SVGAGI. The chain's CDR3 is CASSFRQGPGGYTF. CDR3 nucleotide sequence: TGTGCCAGCAGTTTCAGACAGGGGCCTGGGGGCTACACCTTC.

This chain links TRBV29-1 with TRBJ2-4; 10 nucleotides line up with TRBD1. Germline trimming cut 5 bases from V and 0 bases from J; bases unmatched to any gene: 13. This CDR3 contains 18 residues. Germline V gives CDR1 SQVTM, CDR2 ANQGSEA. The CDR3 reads CSVLPRDRGPLAKNIQYF. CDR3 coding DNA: TGCAGCGTTCTACCTCGGGACAGGGGACCTCTAGCCAAAAACATTCAGTACTTC. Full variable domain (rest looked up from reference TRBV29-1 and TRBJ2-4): SAVISQKPSRDICQRGTSLTIQCQVDSQVTMMFWYRQQPGQSLTLIATANQGSEATYESGFVIDKFPISRPNLTFSTLTVSNMSPEDSSIYLCSVLPRDRGPLAKNIQYFGAGTRLSVL.

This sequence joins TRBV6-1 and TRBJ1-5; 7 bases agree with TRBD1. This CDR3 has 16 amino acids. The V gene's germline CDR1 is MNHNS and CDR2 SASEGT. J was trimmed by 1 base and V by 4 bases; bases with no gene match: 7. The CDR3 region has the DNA TGTGCCAGCAGTGGATCCGGGACAGTGAGCAATCAGCCCCAGCATTTT. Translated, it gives CASSGSGTVSNQPQHF.

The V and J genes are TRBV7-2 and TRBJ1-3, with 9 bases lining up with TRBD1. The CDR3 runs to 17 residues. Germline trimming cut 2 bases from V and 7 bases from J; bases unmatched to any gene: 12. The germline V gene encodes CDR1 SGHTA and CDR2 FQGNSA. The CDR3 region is CASSLRGTGGGLNTIYF. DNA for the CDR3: TGTGCCAGCAGCTTAAGGGGAACAGGGGGCGGCTTGAACACCATATATTTT.

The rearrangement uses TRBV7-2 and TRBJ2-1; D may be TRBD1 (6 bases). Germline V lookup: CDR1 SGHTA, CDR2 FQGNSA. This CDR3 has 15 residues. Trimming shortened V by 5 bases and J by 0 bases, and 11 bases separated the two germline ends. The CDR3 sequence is CASSQQGRSYNEQFF. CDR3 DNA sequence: TGTGCCAGCAGCCAACAGGGACGCTCCTACAATGAGCAGTTCTTC.

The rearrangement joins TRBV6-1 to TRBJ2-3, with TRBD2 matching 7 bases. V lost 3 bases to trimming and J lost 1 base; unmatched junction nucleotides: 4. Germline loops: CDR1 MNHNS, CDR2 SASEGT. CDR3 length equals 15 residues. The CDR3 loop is CASSEVAGGTDTQYF. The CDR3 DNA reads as TGTGCCAGCAGTGAGGTGGCGGGAGGCACAGATACGCAGTATTTT.

The DNA of the CDR3 is TGCAGCGCCGGGACAGCCAAAGAGACCCAGTACTTC. Amino acid sequence: CSAGTAKETQYF. The V gene is TRBV29-1, the J gene TRBJ2-5, with 7 bases matching TRBD1. After removal of 7 bases from V and 3 bases from J, the junction contained 5 bases not matched to a gene. There are 12 residues in the CDR3. Germline assignment: CDR1 SQVTM and CDR2 ANQGSEA.

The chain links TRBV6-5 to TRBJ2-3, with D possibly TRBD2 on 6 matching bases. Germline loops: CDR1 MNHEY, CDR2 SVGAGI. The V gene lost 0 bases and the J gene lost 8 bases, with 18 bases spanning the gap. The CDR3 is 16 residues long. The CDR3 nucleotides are TGTGCCAGCAGTTACTCGGTGTCCGGGAGACGGCCTACGCAGTATTTT. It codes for CASSYSVSGRRPTQYF.

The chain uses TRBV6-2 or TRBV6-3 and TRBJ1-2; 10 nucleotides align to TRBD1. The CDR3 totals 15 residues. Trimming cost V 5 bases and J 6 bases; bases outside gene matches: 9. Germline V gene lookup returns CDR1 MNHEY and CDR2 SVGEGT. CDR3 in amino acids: CASSTGQGEFHGYTF. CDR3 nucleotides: TGTGCCAGCAGTACTGGACAGGGGGAGTTCCATGGCTACACCTTC.

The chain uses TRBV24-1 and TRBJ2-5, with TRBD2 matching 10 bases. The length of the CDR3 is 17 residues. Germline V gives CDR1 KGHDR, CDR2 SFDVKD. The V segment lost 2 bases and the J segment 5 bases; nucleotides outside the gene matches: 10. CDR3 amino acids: CATSDSKSGGAVETQYF. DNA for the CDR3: TGTGCCACCAGTGATTCCAAAAGCGGGGGGGCCGTGGAGACCCAGTACTTC.

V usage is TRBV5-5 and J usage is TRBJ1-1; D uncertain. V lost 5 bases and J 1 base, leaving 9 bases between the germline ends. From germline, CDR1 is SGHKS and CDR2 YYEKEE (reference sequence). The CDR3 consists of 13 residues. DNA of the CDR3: TGTGCCAGCAGTCCAAACTCGAACACTGAAGCTTTCTTT. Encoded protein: CASSPNSNTEAFF.

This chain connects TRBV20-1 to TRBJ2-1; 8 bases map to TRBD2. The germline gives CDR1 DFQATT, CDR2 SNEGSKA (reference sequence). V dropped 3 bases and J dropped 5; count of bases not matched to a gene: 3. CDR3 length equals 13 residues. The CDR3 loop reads CSASTSGNNEQFF. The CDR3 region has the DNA TGCAGTGCTAGTACTAGCGGAAACAATGAGCAGTTCTTC.

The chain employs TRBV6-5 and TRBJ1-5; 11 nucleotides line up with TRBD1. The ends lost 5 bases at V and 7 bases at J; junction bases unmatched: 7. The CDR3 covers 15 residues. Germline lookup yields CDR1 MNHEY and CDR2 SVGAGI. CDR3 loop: CASSPGTGGYQPQHF. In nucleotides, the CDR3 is TGTGCCAGCAGTCCCGGGACAGGGGGATACCAGCCCCAGCATTTT.

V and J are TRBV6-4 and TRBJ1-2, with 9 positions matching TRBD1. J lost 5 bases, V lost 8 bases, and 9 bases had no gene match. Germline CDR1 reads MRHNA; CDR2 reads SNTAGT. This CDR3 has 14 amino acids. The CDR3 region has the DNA TGTGCCAGCGGTCCAACCGGGACAGGGTATGGCTACACCTTC. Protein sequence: CASGPTGTGYGYTF.

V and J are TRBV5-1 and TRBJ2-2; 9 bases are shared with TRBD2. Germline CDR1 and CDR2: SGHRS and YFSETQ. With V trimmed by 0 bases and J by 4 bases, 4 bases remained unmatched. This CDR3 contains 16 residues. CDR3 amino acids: CASSLDSGRATGELFF. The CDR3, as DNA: TGCGCCAGCAGCTTGGATAGCGGGAGAGCCACCGGGGAGCTGTTTTTT.

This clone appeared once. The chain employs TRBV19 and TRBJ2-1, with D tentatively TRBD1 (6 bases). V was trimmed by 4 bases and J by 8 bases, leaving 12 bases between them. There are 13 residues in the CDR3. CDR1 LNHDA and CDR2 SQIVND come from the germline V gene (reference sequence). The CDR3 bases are TGTGCCAGTAGTACGAACAGGGTTGATGAGCAGTTCTTC. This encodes CASSTNRVDEQFF.

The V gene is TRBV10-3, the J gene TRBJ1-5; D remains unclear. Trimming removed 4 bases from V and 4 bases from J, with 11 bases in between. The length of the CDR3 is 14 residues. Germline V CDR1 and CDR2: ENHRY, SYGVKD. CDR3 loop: CAISGDRLNQPQHF. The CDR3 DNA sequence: TGTGCCATCAGTGGCGACCGACTAAATCAGCCCCAGCATTTT.

The DNA for the CDR3 is TGTGCCAGCAGCCTGAGTCTAGCGGGAGGACGGACAGATACGCAGTATTTT. Residues: CASSLSLAGGRTDTQYF. This sequence joins TRBV5-8 and TRBJ2-3; 11 bases align to TRBD2. The CDR3 covers 17 residues. CDR1 SGHTS and CDR2 YDEGEE come from the germline V gene. The junction had 10 bases not matched to a gene; V was cut back by 4 bases and J by 3 bases.

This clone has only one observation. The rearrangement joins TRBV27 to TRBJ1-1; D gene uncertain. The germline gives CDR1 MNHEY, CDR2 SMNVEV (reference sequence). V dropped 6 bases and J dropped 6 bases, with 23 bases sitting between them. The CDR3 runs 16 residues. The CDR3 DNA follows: TGTGCCAGCAGGTCAGCCCCCGGGTATGACTTAGCTGAAGCTTTCTTT. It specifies CASRSAPGYDLAEAFF.